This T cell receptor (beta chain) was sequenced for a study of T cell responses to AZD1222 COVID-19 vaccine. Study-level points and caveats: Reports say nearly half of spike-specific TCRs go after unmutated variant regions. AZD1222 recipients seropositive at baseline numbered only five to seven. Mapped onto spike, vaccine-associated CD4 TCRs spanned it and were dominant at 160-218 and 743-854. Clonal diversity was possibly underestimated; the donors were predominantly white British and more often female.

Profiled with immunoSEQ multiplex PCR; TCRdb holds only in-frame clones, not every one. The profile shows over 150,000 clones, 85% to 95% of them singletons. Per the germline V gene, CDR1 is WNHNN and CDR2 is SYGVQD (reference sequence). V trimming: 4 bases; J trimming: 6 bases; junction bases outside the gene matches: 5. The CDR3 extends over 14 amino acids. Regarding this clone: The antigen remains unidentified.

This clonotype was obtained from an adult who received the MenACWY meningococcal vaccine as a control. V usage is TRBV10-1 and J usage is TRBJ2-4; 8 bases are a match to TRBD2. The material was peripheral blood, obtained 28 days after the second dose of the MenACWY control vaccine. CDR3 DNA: TGCGCCAGCAGTGGACTAGCGCCGGGAAACATTCAGTACTTC. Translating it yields CASSGLAPGNIQYF.